The 25 T cell receptor beta chains in this list originate from one sample, sequenced in a study of shared clonotypes between healthy human individuals. Method: immunoSEQ multiplex PCR; TCRdb's copy keeps in-frame clones and lacks some. The data show 1,400,000 or so clones, 98% seen once. Sequenced: naive CD4+ T cells sorted from blood. Stated subset: CD45RA+ positively selected. Receptors originate from a man aged 25 to 40 in good health.

V usage is TRBV10-3 and J usage is TRBJ2-7; D might be TRBD2 (5 bases). CDR1 ENHRY and CDR2 SYGVKD come from the germline V gene. The CDR3 extends over 11 amino acids. Trimming cost V 5 bases and J 10 bases, with 12 bases left between them. The CDR3 DNA reads as TGTGCCATCAGTAAGGAGGAAGTCCAGTACTTC. Translating gives CAISKEEVQYF.

V gene TRBV5-8 combines with J gene TRBJ2-1; D possibly corresponds to TRBD2 (6 bases). V was shortened by 3 bases and J by 0 bases, with 10 bases between the two germline ends. The CDR3 has 15 residues. Looked up from germline, CDR1 is SGHTS and CDR2 is YDEGEE. The CDR3 protein is CASSSGLSSYNEQFF. CDR3 in DNA: TGTGCCAGCAGCTCGGGACTGAGCTCCTACAATGAGCAGTTCTTC.

J is TRBJ2-2 and V is TRBV6-1; D is perhaps TRBD2 (6 bases). Germline loops: CDR1 MNHNS, CDR2 SASEGT. Trimming shortened V by 2 bases and J by 4 bases, and 11 bases separated the two germline ends. This CDR3 is built from 15 residues. This CDR3 reads CASSELATATGELFF. As DNA, the CDR3 is TGTGCCAGCAGTGAACTAGCGACAGCCACCGGGGAGCTGTTTTTT.

The chain couples TRBV7-9 to TRBJ1-2, with a weak D call TRBD1 (5 bases). Germline values: CDR1 SEHNR, CDR2 FQNEAQ (reference sequence). This CDR3 has 15 residues. V shed 1 base and J shed 1 base, with 10 bases lying between them. Here the CDR3 reads CASSLGGSVNYGYTF. The CDR3 DNA is TGTGCCAGCAGCTTAGGGGGGTCCGTTAACTATGGCTACACCTTC.

Regarding this clone: Within the sample, other DNA sequences also encode this same CDR3. The genes are TRBV18 and TRBJ2-6; D not resolved. Trimming removed 6 bases at V and 0 bases at J, with 3 bases between. This CDR3 has 13 residues. Germline values: CDR1 KGHSH, CDR2 LQKENI. CDR3 DNA: TGTGCCAGCTCCTCCTCTGGGGCCAACGTCCTGACTTTC. Encoded protein: CASSSSGANVLTF.

The chain has TRBV19 and TRBJ1-1, with D possibly matching TRBD1 (5 bases). Germline values: CDR1 LNHDA, CDR2 SQIVND (reference sequence). V lost 9 bases, J lost 5 bases, and 10 bases lay in between. CDR3 length equals 11 residues. The CDR3 here is CASEQVTEAFF. CDR3 in DNA: TGTGCCAGCGAACAGGTAACTGAAGCTTTCTTT.

The rearrangement uses TRBV19 and TRBJ2-4, with D uncertain. The ends were cut back, 4 bases at V and 0 bases at J, with 16 bases in the middle. The CDR3 consists of 17 residues. Germline V gene lookup returns CDR1 LNHDA and CDR2 SQIVND (reference sequence). The CDR3 sequence is CASSTIEITGAKNIQYF. CDR3 nucleotide sequence: TGTGCCAGTAGTACAATCGAAATCACGGGAGCCAAAAACATTCAGTACTTC.

The DNA for the CDR3 is TGCGCCAGCAGCCAGTTGACAGGGACGGGGAGCTACGAGCAGTACTTC. It codes for CASSQLTGTGSYEQYF. V and J are TRBV4-1 and TRBJ2-7; 7 positions agree with TRBD1. V was pared by 3 bases and J by 3 bases, with 11 bases of the junction left unmatched. In germline, CDR1 is MGHRA, CDR2 YSYEKL. The length of the CDR3 is 16 residues.

The chain joins TRBV2 to TRBJ2-2, with D unresolved. This CDR3 is 15 amino acids long. Germline-derived CDR1 and CDR2 are SNHLY and FYNNEI. V lost 8 bases, J lost 4 bases, and 17 bases lay in between. CDR3 DNA: TGTGCCAGCCGGAAAGCCGACGTCGGCACCGGGGAGCTGTTTTTT. Translation gives CASRKADVGTGELFF.

This chain links TRBV15 with TRBJ1-5, with TRBD1 matching 7 bases. The J segment lost 0 bases and the V segment lost 8 bases, leaving 4 bases of the junction unmatched. The CDR3 sequence is 14 residues long. Germline CDR1 reads LNHNV; CDR2 reads YYDKDF (reference sequence). CDR3 protein: CATRTGYSNQPQHF. As DNA, the CDR3 is TGTGCCACCCGGACAGGCTATAGCAATCAGCCCCAGCATTTT.

V is TRBV7-2 and J is TRBJ2-1; TRBD1 matches 7 bases. Looked up from germline, CDR1 is SGHTA and CDR2 is FQGNSA. The J segment lost 7 bases and the V segment lost 1 base, leaving 16 bases of the junction unmatched. The CDR3 has 18 amino acids. The CDR3 DNA reads TGTGCCAGCAGCTTAGGGAAAACGGCCGGGACAGCCGATAATGAGCAGTTCTTC. Its protein is CASSLGKTAGTADNEQFF.

V is TRBV7-2 and J is TRBJ2-3, with 7 bases identical to TRBD2. The V gene's germline CDR1 is SGHTA and CDR2 FQGNSA. The CDR3 runs 16 residues. Trimming removed 0 bases from V and 1 base from J; junction bases left unmatched: 4. The DNA for the CDR3 is TGTGCCAGCAGCTTAGCGGGGGGGAGGGGCACAGATACGCAGTATTTT. Translating gives CASSLAGGRGTDTQYF. Based on the CDR3 plus reference TRBV7-2 and TRBJ2-3, the full variable domain is GAGVSQSPSNKVTEKGKDVELRCDPISGHTALYWYRQSLGQGLEFLIYFQGNSAPDKSGLPSDRFSAERTGGSVSTLTIQRTQQEDSAVYLCASSLAGGRGTDTQYFGPGTRLTVL.

This clone was recorded once. V is TRBV19 and J is TRBJ2-5, with D possibly matching TRBD1 (6 bases). The CDR3 covers 14 residues. The germline V gene has CDR1 LNHDA and CDR2 SQIVND (reference sequence). Trimming removed 7 bases at V and 4 bases at J, with 16 bases between. The CDR3 DNA reads TGTGCCAGTAACCAAGACAGGAATCGAGAGACCCAGTACTTC. Translation gives CASNQDRNRETQYF.

The chain carries TRBV5-1 and TRBJ2-5; D uncertain. With 0 bases removed from V and 1 base from J, the gap between germline ends came to 7 bases. The CDR3 extends over 14 amino acids. Germline CDR1 is SGHRS and CDR2 is YFSETQ. For the CDR3, the DNA is TGCGCCAGCAGCTTGGATCCCGCCCAAGAGACCCAGTACTTC. It specifies CASSLDPAQETQYF.

This clone was detected only once. V and J are TRBV29-1 and TRBJ2-5, with D uncertain. The V end lost 6 bases, the J end lost 4 bases, and 12 bases lay between the germline ends. The V gene's germline CDR1 is SQVTM and CDR2 ANQGSEA. CDR3 size: 12 residues. The CDR3 loop reads CSVDLVGETQYF. The CDR3 bases are TGCAGCGTAGACCTAGTGGGAGAGACCCAGTACTTC.

CDR3 DNA sequence: TGCGCCAGCAGCTTTGGACGGACTTACAATGAGCAGTTCTTC. Translating it yields CASSFGRTYNEQFF. The rearrangement links TRBV5-1 to TRBJ2-1; possible D gene TRBD2, 5 bases. The V and J ends lost 2 bases and 4 bases respectively, with 10 bases between them. The CDR3 extends over 14 amino acids. The germline V gene has CDR1 SGHRS and CDR2 YFSETQ. Drawing the rest from reference TRBV5-1 and TRBJ2-1, the complete variable domain is KAGVTQTPRYLIKTRGQQVTLSCSPISGHRSVSWYQQTPGQGLQFLFEYFSETQRNKGNFPGRFSGRQFSNSRSEMNVSTLELGDSALYLCASSFGRTYNEQFFGPGTRLTVL.

This clone was recorded only once. The V gene is TRBV6-5, the J gene TRBJ1-2, with TRBD1 matching over 10 bases. V was clipped by 6 bases and J by 0 bases; unmatched bases: 1. This CDR3 comprises 14 residues. Germline-derived CDR1 and CDR2 are MNHEY and SVGAGI. CDR3 coding DNA: TGTGCCAGCAGGGGGACAGGGGCTAACTATGGCTACACCTTC. Protein sequence: CASRGTGANYGYTF.

The chain has TRBV5-4 and TRBJ2-2; D is possibly TRBD2 (6 bases). The CDR3 is 15 amino acids. Germline assignment: CDR1 SGHNT and CDR2 YYREEE (reference sequence). V shed 4 bases and J shed 8 bases, with 18 bases lying between them. The CDR3 nucleotides read TGTGCCAGCAGCCTACTCGCTAGCGCGACAGGGGAGCTGTTTTTT. This encodes CASSLLASATGELFF. The full variable domain, its missing parts supplied by reference TRBV5-4 and TRBJ2-2, is ETGVTQSPTHLIKTRGQQVTLRCSSQSGHNTVSWYQQALGQGPQFIFQYYREEENGRGNFPPRFSGLQFPNYSSELNVNALELDDSALYLCASSLLASATGELFFGEGSRLTVL.

CDR3 nucleotides: TGTGCCAGCAGCTTATTCAGGGGGGCCAACGTCCTGACTTTC. As protein: CASSLFRGANVLTF. This rearrangement joins TRBV11-2 to TRBJ2-6; D is unclear. Germline V gives CDR1 SGHAT, CDR2 FQNNGV. The CDR3 consists of 14 residues. V lost 2 bases, J lost 4 bases, and 6 bases lay in between.

The chain uses TRBV10-3 and TRBJ2-1, with D perhaps matching TRBD2 (5 bases). Germline V gives CDR1 ENHRY, CDR2 SYGVKD. Trimming left V 2 bases short and J 2 bases short, with 10 bases between. CDR3 length equals 15 residues. The CDR3 spells CAISETGSPYNEQFF. CDR3 coding DNA: TGTGCCATCAGTGAGACGGGATCCCCCTACAATGAGCAGTTCTTC.

The chain carries TRBV28 and TRBJ2-3; 11 bases line up with TRBD2. CDR3 length: 12 residues. Trimming cost V 2 bases and J 14 bases; bases outside gene matches: 3. Germline assignment: CDR1 MDHEN and CDR2 SYDVKM. The CDR3 nucleotides read TGTGCCAGCAGTTTACTAGCGGGAGGTGCGTATTTT. It yields the protein CASSLLAGGAYF.

The V gene is TRBV25-1, the J gene TRBJ1-4; D is unclear. The germline gives CDR1 MGHDK, CDR2 SYGVNS. The V and J ends lost 1 base and 6 bases respectively, with 15 bases between them. This CDR3 comprises 16 residues. CDR3: CASSESRTARHEKLFF. Here the CDR3 DNA reads TGTGCCAGCAGTGAATCCCGAACAGCGCGGCATGAAAAACTGTTTTTT.

The V call is TRBV5-6, the J call TRBJ2-5; a possible D gene is TRBD2 (6 bases). The CDR3 spans 14 residues. The ends were cut back, 5 bases at V and 2 bases at J, with 13 bases in the middle. Germline V gives CDR1 SGHDT, CDR2 YYEEEE. The CDR3 bases are TGTGCCAGCAGAAAAATAGCGGCGCAAGAGACCCAGTACTTC. It specifies CASRKIAAQETQYF.

The chain links TRBV11-2 to TRBJ2-1, with TRBD2 identical over 16 bases. The CDR3 has 18 amino acids. The ends lost 5 bases at V and 9 bases at J; junction bases unmatched: 13. CDR1 is SGHAT and CDR2 is FQNNGV in the germline V gene. In DNA form, the CDR3 reads TGTGCCAGCAGCGTGGGACTAGCGGGAGGGCCAATCTCCCCTGAGCAGTTCTTC. Its translation is CASSVGLAGGPISPEQFF.

Written as DNA, the CDR3 is TGTGCCAGCAGCGACCAGCGGGAGCAAGAGACCCAGTACTTC. Protein sequence: CASSDQREQETQYF. The chain joins TRBV9 to TRBJ2-5; TRBD2 agrees at 8 bases. J was trimmed by 2 bases and V by 3 bases; bases with no gene match: 3. The germline V gene encodes CDR1 SGDLS and CDR2 YYNGEE. This CDR3 contains 14 residues.